The 18 T cell receptor beta chains below were found in one sample sequenced in a study of T-cell memory formation after mild COVID-19. MiXCR, run by TCRdb on the 5' RACE reads, gives a single entry per CDR3 protein. Of roughly 410,000 distinct CDR3 sequences in the sample, approximately 25% were seen once. Sequencing was done on a sample of PBMCs or a T cell subset sorted from them (not recorded which). Source of these receptors: an adult woman who had mild COVID-19 (a few samples of this study predate the infection). Cell type and time point are not known.

This clonotype was observed many times. V and J are TRBV6-2 or TRBV6-3 and TRBJ2-7, with D possibly matching TRBD2 (5 bases). Trimming pared 7 bases from V and 4 bases from J, leaving 11 bases between. Germline V gene sequence: CDR1 MNHEY, CDR2 SVGEGT. The length of the CDR3 is 12 residues. CDR3 DNA: TGTGCCAGCACCGGACTGGGTTACGAGCAGTACTTC. Protein product: CASTGLGYEQYF.

The V and J genes are TRBV4-3 and TRBJ2-1; D not certain. The CDR3 loop spans 14 amino acids. Germline loops: CDR1 LGHNA, CDR2 YSLEER. V lost 3 bases and J 0 bases, leaving 6 bases between the germline ends. DNA of the CDR3: TGCGCCAGCAGCCATTCCCGCTCCTACAATGAGCAGTTCTTC. It translates to CASSHSRSYNEQFF.

This clonotype was found a few times. The V and J genes are TRBV5-1 and TRBJ2-3, with D perhaps matching TRBD1 (5 bases). Trimming took 2 bases from V and 2 from J, leaving 9 bases between them. The CDR3 runs to 14 residues. Germline V lookup: CDR1 SGHRS, CDR2 YFSETQ. The CDR3 sequence is CASSFAGLTDTQYF. For the CDR3, the DNA is TGCGCCAGCAGCTTTGCAGGGCTCACAGATACGCAGTATTTT.

V is TRBV12-3 or TRBV12-4 and J is TRBJ2-1; 15 bases match TRBD2. J was trimmed by 0 bases and V by 5 bases; bases with no gene match: 5. The CDR3 covers 18 residues. CDR3 bases: TGTGCCAGCAGTCATTCGGGACTAGCGGGGGGCTCCTACAATGAGCAGTTCTTC. Its translation: CASSHSGLAGGSYNEQFF.

The V gene is TRBV20-1, the J gene TRBJ2-2; no firm D call. Germline-derived CDR1 and CDR2 are DFQATT and SNEGSKA (reference sequence). V was trimmed by 6 bases and J by 6 bases, leaving 14 bases between them. The CDR3 is 13 amino acids. CDR3 nucleotides: TGCAGTGCCGAACGTTTCGGTCCCGGGGAGCTGTTTTTT. Its translation: CSAERFGPGELFF.

The sample holds a few counts of this clonotype. This chain uses TRBV27 with TRBJ1-5; D not certain. CDR3 length equals 16 residues. With 4 bases removed from V and 6 bases from J, the gap between germline ends came to 19 bases. Germline V gene lookup returns CDR1 MNHEY and CDR2 SMNVEV (reference sequence). For the CDR3, the DNA is TGTGCCAGCAGTTCAGGACTCCGAGGATTATTTCAGCCCCAGCATTTT. As protein: CASSSGLRGLFQPQHF.

This chain connects TRBV19 to TRBJ2-7; D unresolved. V was trimmed by 3 bases and J by 1 base, leaving 13 bases between them. This CDR3 is 15 amino acids long. CDR1 is LNHDA, CDR2 SQIVND, per germline (reference sequence). CDR3 sequence reads: CASSMSSPQSYEQYF. The CDR3 DNA reads TGTGCCAGTAGTATGAGTTCTCCGCAATCCTACGAGCAGTACTTC.

V is TRBV3-1 and J is TRBJ1-2, with unresolved D. The germline V gene encodes CDR1 LGHDT and CDR2 YNNKEL (reference sequence). Trimming pared 4 bases from V and 1 base from J, leaving 13 bases between. This CDR3 region has 15 residues. The CDR3 DNA reads as TGTGCCAGCAGCCCCACTGGTGGGAGTAACTATGGCTACACCTTC. Its protein is CASSPTGGSNYGYTF.

This chain joins TRBV6-1 and TRBJ2-3; D might be TRBD2 (6 bases). There are 13 residues in the CDR3. V lost 6 bases, J lost 5 bases, and 12 bases lay in between. CDR1 is MNHNS and CDR2 is SASEGT in the germline V gene. The CDR3 DNA is TGTGCCAGCAGACGGACTACCAGAGATACGCAGTATTTT. It specifies CASRRTTRDTQYF.

The rearrangement links TRBV5-1 to TRBJ2-1, with D possibly being TRBD1 (6 bases). Germline values: CDR1 SGHRS, CDR2 YFSETQ. Deletions cut 0 bases from V and 5 bases from J, with 12 bases between. This CDR3 is 15 amino acids long. CDR3 sequence: CASSLGAGAHNEQFF. The DNA of the CDR3 is TGCGCCAGCAGCTTGGGGGCAGGGGCTCACAATGAGCAGTTCTTC.

This chain connects TRBV27 to TRBJ2-7; TRBD2 aligns across 8 bases. The CDR3 sequence is 15 residues long. The germline V gene has CDR1 MNHEY and CDR2 SMNVEV (reference sequence). V trimming: 3 bases; J trimming: 5 bases; junction bases outside the gene matches: 9. CDR3 coding DNA: TGTGCCAGCAGTTTGTCCCAATCGGGGGGGAACGAGCAGTACTTC. This gives the protein CASSLSQSGGNEQYF.

This clonotype was detected ten times or more. The chain has TRBV5-1 and TRBJ1-1, with D uncertain. CDR1 is SGHRS, CDR2 YFSETQ, per germline. V gave up 2 bases and J gave up 1 base, with 6 bases separating them. The CDR3 extends over 13 amino acids. CDR3 residues: CASSLMGNTEAFF. CDR3 coding DNA: TGCGCCAGCAGCTTAATGGGGAACACTGAAGCTTTCTTT.

V is TRBV6-6 and J is TRBJ2-4; D not resolved. Germline CDR1 and CDR2: MNHNY and SVGAGI (reference sequence). The ends were cut back, 5 bases at V and 12 bases at J, with 14 bases in the middle. The CDR3 runs to 12 residues. Here the CDR3 reads CASSPDGLTQYF. The CDR3 DNA follows: TGTGCCAGCAGTCCGGATGGGTTGACTCAGTACTTC.

The chain has TRBV21-1 and TRBJ2-1; the D call in the table, TRBD1, was not verified against the DNA. TRBV21-1 is a pseudogene locus. CDR3 length: 15 residues. CDR3 residues: CASSTGTGGYNEQFF. CDR3 DNA: TGTGCCAGCAGCACAGGGACAGGGGGCTACAATGAGCAGTTCTTC.

A few counts support this clonotype. The J gene is TRBJ2-1, the V gene TRBV6-5; D unresolved. V lost 10 bases and J lost 10, with 17 bases in between. The germline V gene has CDR1 MNHEY and CDR2 SVGAGI. This CDR3 is 12 amino acids long. The CDR3: CATTSRALEQFF. CDR3 bases: TGTGCCACCACAAGCAGAGCCTTGGAGCAGTTCTTC.

This clonotype was observed at least ten times. The chain combines TRBV7-2 with TRBJ1-1; TRBD1 matches 7 bases. Trimming at V came to 3 bases and at J to 4 bases, leaving 8 bases not matched to a gene. CDR1 and CDR2 from the germline V gene are SGHTA and FQGNSA. The CDR3 extends over 15 amino acids. In nucleotides, the CDR3 is TGTGCCAGCAGCTTCCAAAACGCAGGGGGCACTGAAGCTTTCTTT. Its protein product is CASSFQNAGGTEAFF.

This clonotype is labeled as medium-sized. This rearrangement joins TRBV5-6 to TRBJ2-3, with D hard to call. Germline values: CDR1 SGHDT, CDR2 YYEEEE. The CDR3 runs to 16 residues. The V and J ends lost 4 bases and 0 bases respectively, with 15 bases between them. The DNA for the CDR3 is TGTGCCAGCAGCCGGTACGACCGCGCTAGCACAGATACGCAGTATTTT. The encoded protein is CASSRYDRASTDTQYF.

The CDR3 loop reads CASSLGSWREGHTDTQYF. CDR3 DNA sequence: TGTGCCAGCAGCTTAGGGAGCTGGCGGGAGGGCCACACAGATACGCAGTATTTT. This chain connects TRBV11-3 to TRBJ2-3; 9 nucleotides line up with TRBD2. The CDR3 consists of 18 residues. The germline V gene has CDR1 SGHNT and CDR2 YENEEA. Trimming at V came to 1 base and at J to 2 bases, leaving 10 bases not matched to a gene.